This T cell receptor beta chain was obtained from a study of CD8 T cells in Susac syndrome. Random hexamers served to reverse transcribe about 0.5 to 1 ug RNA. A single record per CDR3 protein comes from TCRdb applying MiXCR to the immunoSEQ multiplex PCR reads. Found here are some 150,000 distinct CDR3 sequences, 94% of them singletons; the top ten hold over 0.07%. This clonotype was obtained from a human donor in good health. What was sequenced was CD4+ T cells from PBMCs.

As DNA, the CDR3 is TGTGCCAGTAGCACTATGAGGAACACTGAAGCTTTCTTT. It is translated as CASSTMRNTEAFF. The V call is TRBV19, the J call TRBJ1-1; D is uncertain. CDR1 LNHDA and CDR2 SQIVND come from the germline V gene (reference sequence). V was pared by 6 bases and J by 1 base, with 9 bases between. CDR3 length: 13 residues. Full variable domain (missing parts from reference TRBV19 and TRBJ1-1): DGGITQSPKYLFRKEGQNVTLSCEQNLNHDAMYWYRQDPGQGLRLIYYSQIVNDFQKGDIAEGYSVSREKKESFPLTVTSAQKNPTAFYLCASSTMRNTEAFFGQGTRLTVV.